The rows below give T cell receptor beta chains drawn from one sample of a study of T cell responses to AZD1222 COVID-19 vaccine. TCRdb's table, derived via immunoSEQ multiplex PCR, lists solely in-frame clones and lacks some. The table lists about 150,000 clones, approximately 85% of them singletons. The sequencing here drew on peripheral blood, taken on day 0 of AZD1222 vaccination. These receptors all stem from an adult in good health. Each CDR3 is given with its conserved first and last residue. A D gene is named only where the DNA matches it firmly. Clone sizes are given selectively: once, few, many, or a class where the clone is expanded.

TRBJ2-4 | NA | TRBV5-1 | TRBD2 | TGCGCCAGCAGCTCCCGGACGGGGGGGGACATTCAGTACTTC | CASSSRTGGDIQYF
TRBJ1-5 | NA | TRBV19 | TRBD1 | TGTGCCAGTAGCCAAGGACAGGGCAATCAGCCCCAGCATTTT | CASSQGQGNQPQHF
TRBJ2-7 | NA | TRBV7-9 | NA | TGTGCCAGCAGCTTCCCCCAGGACGGATCCTACGAGCAGTACTTC | CASSFPQDGSYEQYF
TRBJ2-7 | once | TRBV4-1 | TRBD1 | TGCGCCAGCAGCCAGGCCGGGACAGGGATCTACGAGCAGTACTTC | CASSQAGTGIYEQYF
TRBJ2-3 | NA | TRBV11-3 | TRBD2 | TGTGCCAGCAGCCCCGGGACTAGAACAGATACGCAGTATTTT | CASSPGTRTDTQYF
TRBJ2-1 | NA | TRBV10-2 | NA | TGCGCCAGCAGTGAGCCGGATAGCGAGACCTACAATGAGCAGTTCTTC | CASSEPDSETYNEQFF
TRBJ2-5 | once | TRBV30 | TRBD2 | TGTGCCTGGAAGCTAGCGGGTCCCCAAGAGACCCAGTACTTC | CAWKLAGPQETQYF
TRBJ2-1 | NA | TRBV10-2 | NA | TGCGCCAGCAGTGCGACACCTTACAATGAGCAGTTCTTC | CASSATPYNEQFF
TRBJ1-4 | NA | TRBV9 | TRBD1 | TGTGCCAGCAGCGTAGGGACAGGGTTTAATGAAAAACTGTTTTTT | CASSVGTGFNEKLFF
TRBJ1-2 | NA | TRBV7-9 | NA | TGTGCCAGCAGCTTTACGGGACTTATCTATGGCTACACCTTC | CASSFTGLIYGYTF
TRBJ1-5 | once | TRBV12-3/TRBV12-4 | NA | TGTGCCAGCAGTCCGTCGGGGGTCCAGCCCCAGCATTTT | CASSPSGVQPQHF
TRBJ2-1 | few | TRBV5-4 | NA | TGTGCCAGCAGCTTGGAGGGCGGGACTTGGAATGAGCAGTTCTTC | CASSLEGGTWNEQFF
TRBJ1-6 | NA | TRBV9 | NA | TGTGCCAGCAGCGGGGAGGGGTGGGCTTCACCCCTCCACTTT | CASSGEGWASPLHF
TRBJ1-5 | NA | TRBV19 | NA | TGTGCCAGTAGTGGCCCAAGGGATCAGCCCCAGCATTTT | CASSGPRDQPQHF
TRBJ2-4 | NA | TRBV27 | NA | TGTGCCAGCAGTTCCAGTAGCCAGGGGAATATTCAGTACTTC | CASSSSSQGNIQYF
TRBJ2-2 | NA | TRBV5-6 | TRBD1 | TGTGCCAGCAGCTTGTATCAGGGACCGAGGGGGCTCAACACCGGGGAGCTGTTTTTT | CASSLYQGPRGLNTGELFF
TRBJ2-5 | once | TRBV5-1 | TRBD1 | TGCGCCAGCAGGAACAGGGGTTCTCATGAAGAGACCCAGTACTTC | CASRNRGSHEETQYF
TRBJ1-2 | few | TRBV24-1 | NA | TGTGCCACCTCGGACATTTATGGCTACACCTTC | CATSDIYGYTF
TRBJ2-4 | NA | TRBV19 | TRBD2 | TGTGCCAGCGAAGGACTAGCGGGAATGCCAGCCAAAAACATTCAGTACTTC | CASEGLAGMPAKNIQYF
TRBJ1-1 | NA | TRBV20-1 | NA | TGCAGTGCTTCTCAGGACAGAGAAGCTTTCTTT | CSASQDREAFF
TRBJ1-4 | NA | TRBV6-5 | NA | TGTGCCAGCAGTCAACAGTCGCTGGGTGAAAAACTGTTTTTT | CASSQQSLGEKLFF
TRBJ2-1 | few | TRBV18 | NA | TGTGCCAGCTCACCATTCCAGCAGGGGAGCGGGAATGAGCAGTTCTTC | CASSPFQQGSGNEQFF
TRBJ1-1 | NA | TRBV5-1 | NA | TGCGCCAGCAGGGGGGTGGACACTGAAGCTTTCTTT | CASRGVDTEAFF
TRBJ2-2 | few | TRBV7-2 | NA | TGTGCCAGCGCCCGAGGGGGTCACACCGGGGAGCTGTTTTTT | CASARGGHTGELFF
TRBJ2-5 | NA | TRBV12-5 | NA | TGTGCTAGTGGTTTGGTAGCGGCCCAAGAGACCCAGTACTTC | CASGLVAAQETQYF
TRBJ2-5 | few | TRBV10-3 | NA | TGTGCCATCAGTGAGACGAGATTACAAGAGACCCAGTACTTC | CAISETRLQETQYF
TRBJ1-6 | NA | TRBV19 | TRBD1 | TGTGCCAGTAGCTCACAGGGGATCTATAATTCACCCCTCCACTTT | CASSSQGIYNSPLHF
TRBJ2-5 | NA | TRBV2 | NA | TGTGCCAGCAGAGGGGAAGAGACCCAGTACTTC | CASRGEETQYF
TRBJ2-1 | NA | TRBV4-2 | TRBD2 | TGTGCCAGCAGCCAAGATCTAGCGGGAGTTCAGTATGAGCAGTTCTTC | CASSQDLAGVQYEQFF
TRBJ1-6 | NA | TRBV6-6 | NA | TGTGCCATCCTGTCGTCGGAGTATAATTCACCCCTCCACTTT | CAILSSEYNSPLHF
TRBJ1-1 | NA | TRBV10-3 | NA | TGTGCCATCAGTGAGTCGACTCGGGCGGGACAAACTGAAGCTTTCTTT | CAISESTRAGQTEAFF
TRBJ2-2 | NA | TRBV4-1 | NA | TGCGCCAGCAGCCTTAGCCACAGGGAGGGCACCGGGGAGCTGTTTTTT | CASSLSHREGTGELFF
TRBJ2-2 | once | TRBV24-1 | TRBD1 | TGTGCCACCAGTGGGACAGGGGGTTGGGACGGGGAGCTGTTTTTT | CATSGTGGWDGELFF
TRBJ1-5 | NA | TRBV27 | NA | TGTGCCAGCAGTTTACACAGGGAGTCTCAGCCCCAGCATTTT | CASSLHRESQPQHF
TRBJ2-1 | NA | TRBV30 | TRBD1 | TGTGCCTGGAGTGTTAACAGGGGGGATTCTTGGTACAATGAGCAGTTCTTC | CAWSVNRGDSWYNEQFF
TRBJ2-7 | NA | TRBV13 | NA | TGTGCCAGCAGCCTGGACAGAGAGCAGTACTTC | CASSLDREQYF
TRBJ1-1 | NA | TRBV11-3 | NA | TGTGCCAGCAGCCCTTTCTTCGACACATTTGAAGCTTTCTTT | CASSPFFDTFEAFF
TRBJ1-2 | once | TRBV6-5 | NA | TGTGCCAGCAGTTATACCAGGAACTATGGCTACACCTTC | CASSYTRNYGYTF
TRBJ1-5 | NA | TRBV4-1 | NA | TGCGCCAGCAGCCAGGGGACCTTTCTGAGTCAGCCCCAGCATTTT | CASSQGTFLSQPQHF
TRBJ2-7 | NA | TRBV10-3 | NA | TGTGCCATCAGTGGCCGGTTCCGGGAAACCGAGCAGTACTTC | CAISGRFRETEQYF
TRBJ2-2 | NA | TRBV20-1 | NA | TGCAGTGCTAGTCGGGGGAACACCGGGGAGCTGTTTTTT | CSASRGNTGELFF
TRBJ1-5 | NA | TRBV7-2 | NA | TGTGCCAGCAGCTTAGATTATCAGCCCCAGCATTTT | CASSLDYQPQHF
TRBJ1-4 | NA | TRBV6-6 | NA | TGTGCCAGCAGTTACTCGAGTGATTCCCCCCGGTCACTGTTTTTT | CASSYSSDSPRSLFF
TRBJ1-5 | NA | TRBV18 | TRBD1 | TGTGCTAGCTCAGCTGACAGGGCTCAGCCCCAGCATTTT | CASSADRAQPQHF
TRBJ2-1 | NA | TRBV2 | TRBD1 | TGTGCCAGCAGTGAAGGGACAGGGACTTACAATGAGCAGTTCTTC | CASSEGTGTYNEQFF
TRBJ1-2 | NA | TRBV3-1/TRBV3-2 | NA | TGTGCCAGCAGCCAAGCACAGGCATTTCGGGGCTACACCTTC | CASSQAQAFRGYTF
TRBJ2-3 | NA | TRBV5-4 | TRBD2 | TGTGCCAGCAGCCCGGGACTAGCGGCGCCTAGCACAGATACGCAGTATTTT | CASSPGLAAPSTDTQYF
TRBJ2-7 | NA | TRBV7-2 | NA | TGTGCCAGCAGCCCACCTGGTGGATCCGAGCAGTACTTC | CASSPPGGSEQYF
TRBJ1-2 | NA | TRBV9 | TRBD1 | TGTGCCAGCAGCGCAGGACAGGGCGTTCGGGGCTACACCTTC | CASSAGQGVRGYTF
TRBJ1-1 | NA | TRBV6-1 | NA | TGTGCCAGCAGTGAAACAAGAGCCGGGGCGCGTTCGTTCTTT | CASSETRAGARSFF
TRBJ1-2 | NA | TRBV27 | NA | TGTGCCAGCAAAACAGAATATGACTATGGCTACACCTTC | CASKTEYDYGYTF
TRBJ1-2 | NA | TRBV7-8 | NA | TGTGCCAGCAGCTTGGGGCACTCCAACTATGGCTACACCTTC | CASSLGHSNYGYTF
TRBJ1-1 | NA | TRBV7-9 | TRBD1 | TGTGCCAGCAGCTTGCAGGGGGCTGGGAACACTGAAGCTTTCTTT | CASSLQGAGNTEAFF
TRBJ1-4 | once | TRBV5-4 | NA | TGTGCCAGCAGCTTGTCGGTGGCCGCGGAAAAACTGTTTTTT | CASSLSVAAEKLFF
TRBJ1-1 | once | TRBV27 | NA | TGTGCCAGCAGTTTACATGGGGTCAACACTGAAGCTTTCTTT | CASSLHGVNTEAFF
TRBJ1-6 | NA | TRBV30 | TRBD1 | TGTGCCTGGACGGGACAGAGTAATTCACCCCTCCACTTT | CAWTGQSNSPLHF
TRBJ1-4 | NA | TRBV6-1 | TRBD1 | TGTGCCAGCAGTGCGCGACAGGGCGGGGCTGTGGAAAAACTGTTTTTT | CASSARQGGAVEKLFF